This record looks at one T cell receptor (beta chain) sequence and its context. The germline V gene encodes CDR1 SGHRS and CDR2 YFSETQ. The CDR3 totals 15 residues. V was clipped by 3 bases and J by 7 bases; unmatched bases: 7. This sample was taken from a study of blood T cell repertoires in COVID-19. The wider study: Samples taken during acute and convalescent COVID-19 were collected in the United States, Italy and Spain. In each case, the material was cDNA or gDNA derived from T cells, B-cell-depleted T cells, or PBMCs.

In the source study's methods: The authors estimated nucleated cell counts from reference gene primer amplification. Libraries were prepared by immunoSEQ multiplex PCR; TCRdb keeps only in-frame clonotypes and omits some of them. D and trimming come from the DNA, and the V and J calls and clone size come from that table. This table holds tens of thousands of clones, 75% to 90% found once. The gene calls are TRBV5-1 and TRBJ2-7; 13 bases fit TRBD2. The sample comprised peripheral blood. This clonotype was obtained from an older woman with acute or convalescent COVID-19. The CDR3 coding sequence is TGCGCCAGCAGCTCTACGACTAGCGGGGGGCAGGAGCAGTACTTC. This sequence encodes CASSSTTSGGQEQYF.